Shown below are 31 T cell receptor beta chains from a single sample sequenced in a study of cytomegalovirus exposure and HLA in healthy donors. Primers for the PCR totalled 60 Vbeta and 13 Jbeta. Assay used: immunoSEQ multiplex PCR; TCRdb lists only in-frame clones, some missing. The profile shows approximately 280,000 clones, 70% to 90% of them singletons. Sequenced: PBMCs. These receptor sequences come from a man in his forties in good health and CMV-seropositive.

The rearrangement uses TRBV6-1 and TRBJ2-1; tentative D call: TRBD2 (6 bases). Trimming took off 8 bases at V and 4 bases at J, with 18 bases between the two ends. This CDR3 is built from 15 residues. Germline V gene lookup returns CDR1 MNHNS and CDR2 SASEGT. The CDR3 coding sequence is TGTGCCAGCGGGGAGGAGGGTCCCTCGTACAATGAGCAGTTCTTC. Its translation is CASGEEGPSYNEQFF.

The V call is TRBV4-1, the J call TRBJ1-5; D remains unclear. Germline assignment: CDR1 MGHRA and CDR2 YSYEKL. Trimming shortened V by 0 bases and J by 7 bases, and 13 bases separated the two germline ends. This CDR3 region has 15 residues. The CDR3 loop is CASSQEAAEIQPQHF. The CDR3 coding sequence is TGCGCCAGCAGCCAAGAAGCGGCAGAGATACAGCCCCAGCATTTT.

The genes are TRBV7-9 and TRBJ2-3, with D maybe TRBD2 (5 bases). This CDR3 has 14 residues. Germline CDR1 SEHNR, CDR2 FQNEAQ (reference sequence). V was shortened by 0 bases and J by 4 bases, with 8 bases between the two germline ends. Here the CDR3 reads CASSLAGEADTQYF. The DNA of the CDR3 is TGTGCCAGCAGCTTAGCGGGAGAGGCAGATACGCAGTATTTT.

CDR3 in DNA: TGCGCCAGCAGCACGGGACAGAGGAACACCGGGGAGCTGTTTTTT. Translation gives CASSTGQRNTGELFF. This sequence joins TRBV5-1 and TRBJ2-2; 7 nucleotides line up with TRBD1. V dropped 4 bases and J dropped 1; count of bases not matched to a gene: 4. The CDR3 runs to 15 residues. Germline V gene sequence: CDR1 SGHRS, CDR2 YFSETQ.

The chain combines TRBV28 with TRBJ2-1; unclear D gene. Deletions cut 2 bases from V and 3 bases from J, with 5 bases between. From germline, CDR1 is MDHEN and CDR2 SYDVKM. The CDR3 consists of 13 residues. CDR3 sequence (DNA): TGTGCCAGCAGTTTACTAGGCTACAATGAGCAGTTCTTC. Amino acid sequence: CASSLLGYNEQFF.

The chain uses TRBV18 and TRBJ2-7; no firm D call. V gave up 4 bases and J gave up 2 bases, with 9 bases separating them. The CDR3 loop spans 13 amino acids. Germline V gene sequence: CDR1 KGHSH, CDR2 LQKENI. The chain's CDR3 is CASSLQEAYEQYF. The CDR3 nucleotides are TGTGCCAGCTCACTCCAGGAAGCCTACGAGCAGTACTTC.

The table lists this clone with a few counts. V gene TRBV5-1 combines with J gene TRBJ1-5; D call uncertain. CDR1 and CDR2 from the germline V gene are SGHRS and YFSETQ. V lost 1 base and J 6 bases, leaving 8 bases between the germline ends. This CDR3 is built from 13 residues. For the CDR3, the DNA is TGCGCCAGCAGCTTGACGGCAGGTCAGCCCCAGCATTTT. This encodes CASSLTAGQPQHF.

The rearrangement uses TRBV5-1 and TRBJ2-3, with 7 nucleotides matching TRBD1. Germline V CDR1 and CDR2: SGHRS, YFSETQ. CDR3 size: 14 residues. Trimming took 4 bases from V and 8 from J; bases not matched to a gene: 10. The CDR3, as DNA: TGCGCCAGCAGCCAAGGGACAGACCTTATTACGCAGTATTTT. It translates to CASSQGTDLITQYF. Filled out from reference TRBV5-1 and TRBJ2-3, the complete variable domain reads KAGVTQTPRYLIKTRGQQVTLSCSPISGHRSVSWYQQTPGQGLQFLFEYFSETQRNKGNFPGRFSGRQFSNSRSEMNVSTLELGDSALYLCASSQGTDLITQYFGPGTRLTVL.

V and J are TRBV5-1 and TRBJ2-4; 12 positions match TRBD2. J gave up 8 bases and V 0 bases, and 6 bases lay outside the gene matches. CDR3 length: 16 amino acids. CDR1 is SGHRS, CDR2 YFSETQ, per germline. The CDR3 loop is CASSLAASGRGYIQYF. The CDR3 region has the DNA TGCGCCAGCAGCTTGGCGGCTAGCGGGAGGGGGTACATTCAGTACTTC.

The chain recombines TRBV6-1 with TRBJ1-4; TRBD1 is a possible D gene (6 bases). The germline V and J ends were trimmed by 7 bases and 3 bases, with 12 bases remaining between them. CDR3 length: 14 residues. Germline V gives CDR1 MNHNS, CDR2 SASEGT. In nucleotides, the CDR3 is TGTGCCAGCAACGTACAGGGCCCTAATGAAAAACTGTTTTTT. Translated, it gives CASNVQGPNEKLFF.

V gene TRBV7-3 combines with J gene TRBJ2-2, with D possibly TRBD2 on 5 matching bases. The V end was cut by 3 bases, the J end by 7 bases, with 9 bases between. CDR1 is SGHTA, CDR2 FQGTGA, per germline. The CDR3 has 13 residues. This chain's CDR3 is CASSFIANGELFF. As DNA, the CDR3 is TGTGCCAGCAGCTTCATAGCGAACGGGGAGCTGTTTTTT. Based on the CDR3 plus reference TRBV7-3 and TRBJ2-2, the full variable domain is GAGVSQTPSNKVTEKGKYVELRCDPISGHTALYWYRQSLGQGPEFLIYFQGTGAADDSGLPNDRFFAVRPEGSVSTLKIQRTERGDSAVYLCASSFIANGELFFGEGSRLTVL.

In its sample, this clone was seen once. This chain links TRBV7-9 with TRBJ2-1; possibly TRBD1 for D (5 bases). Per the germline V gene, CDR1 is SEHNR and CDR2 is FQNEAQ (reference sequence). Trimming took 1 base from V and 3 from J, leaving 10 bases between them. This CDR3 is 15 amino acids long. This CDR3 reads CASSLEAGFYNEQFF. The DNA for the CDR3 is TGTGCCAGCAGCTTAGAGGCAGGGTTCTACAATGAGCAGTTCTTC.

The chain has TRBV13 and TRBJ2-5; 13 nucleotides agree with TRBD2. The CDR3 covers 15 residues. J was trimmed by 5 bases and V by 5 bases; bases with no gene match: 5. The germline gives CDR1 PRHDT, CDR2 FYEKMQ (reference sequence). In DNA form, the CDR3 reads TGTGCCAGCAGCCCAGGGACTAGCGGGACGGAGACCCAGTACTTC. It codes for CASSPGTSGTETQYF.

The chain couples TRBV5-6 to TRBJ1-6, with 7 nucleotides matching TRBD1. V shed 4 bases, J shed 3 bases, and the junction held 7 bases outside the gene matches. The CDR3 runs to 16 residues. Germline assignment: CDR1 SGHDT and CDR2 YYEEEE. This CDR3 is CASSVGQRNYNSPLHF. The CDR3 coding sequence is TGTGCCAGCAGCGTGGGACAGAGGAACTATAATTCACCCCTCCACTTT.

This sequence joins TRBV13 and TRBJ2-7, with 7 nucleotides matching TRBD1. The CDR3 totals 14 residues. Germline assignment: CDR1 PRHDT and CDR2 FYEKMQ (reference sequence). The junction had 6 bases not matched to a gene; V was cut back by 5 bases and J by 2 bases. The CDR3 protein is CASSTLTGPYEQYF. CDR3 coding DNA: TGTGCCAGCAGCACGCTGACAGGGCCCTACGAGCAGTACTTC.

The chain employs TRBV6-5 and TRBJ2-5; 7 bases are shared with TRBD2. The DNA matches TRBJ2-7 better at its end, which makes the J call doubtful. The CDR3 runs to 15 residues. Germline CDR1 MNHEY, CDR2 SVGAGI. For the CDR3, the DNA is TGTGCCAGCAGTTACTCGGGGGGAGGGTCCTACGAGCAGTACTTC. Residues: CASSYSGGGSYEQYF.

The V call is TRBV5-4, the J call TRBJ2-2; 9 bases line up with TRBD1. Trimming at V came to 2 bases and at J to 3 bases, leaving 5 bases not matched to a gene. The CDR3 has 16 amino acids. Germline V lookup: CDR1 SGHNT, CDR2 YYREEE (reference sequence). The CDR3 region is CASSLPRDRDTGELFF. As DNA, the CDR3 is TGTGCCAGCAGCTTACCCCGGGACAGGGACACCGGGGAGCTGTTTTTT. The full variable domain, completed using reference TRBV5-4 and TRBJ2-2, is ETGVTQSPTHLIKTRGQQVTLRCSSQSGHNTVSWYQQALGQGPQFIFQYYREEENGRGNFPPRFSGLQFPNYSSELNVNALELDDSALYLCASSLPRDRDTGELFFGEGSRLTVL.

V and J are TRBV6-5 and TRBJ2-4; D gene uncertain. Trimming pared 5 bases from V and 0 bases from J, leaving 8 bases between. CDR1 is MNHEY and CDR2 is SVGAGI in the germline V gene. The CDR3 is made up of 14 amino acids. Written as DNA, the CDR3 is TGTGCCAGCAGTCCGACTCTAGCCAAAAACATTCAGTACTTC. It is translated as CASSPTLAKNIQYF.

The gene calls are TRBV6-5 and TRBJ2-7; D is perhaps TRBD2 (5 bases). The V gene's germline CDR1 is MNHEY and CDR2 SVGAGI. The CDR3 loop spans 14 amino acids. Trimming shortened V by 5 bases and J by 0 bases, and 11 bases separated the two germline ends. CDR3: CASSSSRDSYEQYF. As DNA, the CDR3 is TGTGCCAGCAGTAGTTCACGGGACTCCTACGAGCAGTACTTC.

This chain connects TRBV28 to TRBJ1-6, with D perhaps TRBD1 (6 bases). V lost 2 bases and J 9 bases, leaving 11 bases between the germline ends. The germline CDR1 and CDR2 sequences are MDHEN and SYDVKM. This CDR3 region has 14 residues. The CDR3 region is CASSLGGGTSPLHF. The DNA of the CDR3 is TGTGCCAGCAGTTTAGGGGGGGGCACTTCACCCCTCCACTTT.

The V call is TRBV19, the J call TRBJ1-5; 11 bases agree with TRBD1. V shed 5 bases and J 7 bases; nucleotides not matched to a gene: 7. The germline V gene encodes CDR1 LNHDA and CDR2 SQIVND (reference sequence). The CDR3 length is 15 residues. The CDR3 region has the DNA TGTGCCAGTAGTGTCAAGGACAGGGGGCTCCAGCCCCAGCATTTT. Translation: CASSVKDRGLQPQHF.

In this sample, this clone turned up a few times. J is TRBJ1-1 and V is TRBV4-1; 9 nucleotides line up with TRBD1. The junction had 5 bases not matched to a gene; V was cut back by 0 bases and J by 3 bases. Germline CDR1 and CDR2: MGHRA and YSYEKL. This CDR3 is 16 amino acids long. The CDR3 DNA sequence: TGCGCCAGCAGCCAAGATAGGGACAGGGAGGACACTGAAGCTTTCTTT. Amino acid sequence: CASSQDRDREDTEAFF.

The chain employs TRBV14 and TRBJ1-2; D is uncertain. V lost 4 bases, J lost 12 bases, and 18 bases lay in between. This CDR3 spans 13 amino acids. Germline V gene data show CDR1 as SGHDN and CDR2 as FVKESK. The CDR3 protein is CASSPYGSAWNTF. The CDR3 coding sequence is TGTGCCAGCAGCCCTTACGGGTCTGCCTGGAACACCTTC.

The chain employs TRBV5-1 and TRBJ1-2; maybe TRBD1 (6 bases). The V gene lost 0 bases and the J gene lost 6 bases, with 15 bases spanning the gap. CDR3 size: 15 residues. Per germline, CDR1 SGHRS and CDR2 YFSETQ. The CDR3 is CASSLAVGAADGYTF. The CDR3 nucleotides read TGCGCCAGCAGCTTGGCGGTGGGGGCGGCGGATGGCTACACCTTC.

The chain joins TRBV27 to TRBJ2-7, with 9 bases that match TRBD2. The junction had 4 bases not matched to a gene; V was cut back by 4 bases and J by 0 bases. This CDR3 comprises 15 residues. Germline V gene lookup returns CDR1 MNHEY and CDR2 SMNVEV (reference sequence). For the CDR3, the DNA is TGTGCCAGCAGTTCAGTAGCGGGAGCCTCCTACGAGCAGTACTTC. It encodes CASSSVAGASYEQYF.

This chain links TRBV20-1 with TRBJ2-5; 7 bases map to TRBD1. This CDR3 contains 11 residues. CDR1 and CDR2 from the germline V gene are DFQATT and SNEGSKA (reference sequence). With 7 bases clipped from V and 2 bases from J, the junction kept 1 base outside the gene matches. The CDR3: CSGGQQETQYF. CDR3 DNA: TGCAGTGGGGGACAGCAAGAGACCCAGTACTTC.

The chain joins TRBV2 to TRBJ2-3; possible D gene TRBD2, 5 bases. Germline assignment: CDR1 SNHLY and CDR2 FYNNEI. Trimming took off 4 bases at V and 4 bases at J, with 12 bases between the two ends. CDR3 length equals 14 residues. CDR3 residues: CASSGGSGADTQYF. The CDR3 bases are TGTGCCAGCAGTGGAGGGAGCGGTGCAGATACGCAGTATTTT.

The gene calls are TRBV5-4 and TRBJ2-7; 9 bases are a match to TRBD1. J lost 6 bases, V lost 4 bases, and 11 bases had no gene match. There are 15 residues in the CDR3. CDR1 is SGHNT, CDR2 YYREEE, per germline (reference sequence). CDR3 residues: CASSTLTGQGFEQYF. In DNA form, the CDR3 reads TGTGCCAGCAGCACCCTCACGGGACAGGGCTTCGAGCAGTACTTC. Full variable domain (outside the CDR3, taken from reference TRBV5-4 and TRBJ2-7): ETGVTQSPTHLIKTRGQQVTLRCSSQSGHNTVSWYQQALGQGPQFIFQYYREEENGRGNFPPRFSGLQFPNYSSELNVNALELDDSALYLCASSTLTGQGFEQYFGPGTRLTVT.

The genes are TRBV18 and TRBJ1-2; 8 bases agree with TRBD1. V gave up 5 bases and J gave up 7 bases; unmatched junction bases: 6. Per germline, CDR1 KGHSH and CDR2 LQKENI. This CDR3 is built from 13 residues. In nucleotides, the CDR3 is TGTGCCAGCTCAGAAGACAGGGGAAGTGGCTACACCTTC. As protein: CASSEDRGSGYTF.

The rearrangement joins TRBV5-1 to TRBJ1-2, with a tentative D call TRBD1 (6 bases). Between the trimmed V and J ends, which lost 0 bases and 6 bases, there was a span of 21 bases. Per the germline V gene, CDR1 is SGHRS and CDR2 is YFSETQ. This CDR3 is built from 17 residues. The CDR3 sequence: CASSLGPRGNTLNGYTF. CDR3 DNA sequence: TGCGCCAGCAGCTTGGGGCCGAGGGGGAATACTCTGAATGGCTACACCTTC.

This chain joins TRBV2 and TRBJ1-1; no firm D call. The V gene lost 10 bases and the J gene lost 6 bases, with 12 bases spanning the gap. CDR1 is SNHLY and CDR2 is FYNNEI in the germline V gene. The CDR3 is 11 amino acids. CDR3 DNA sequence: TGTGCCACAGACAAATTCTCTGAAGCTTTCTTT. As protein: CATDKFSEAFF.